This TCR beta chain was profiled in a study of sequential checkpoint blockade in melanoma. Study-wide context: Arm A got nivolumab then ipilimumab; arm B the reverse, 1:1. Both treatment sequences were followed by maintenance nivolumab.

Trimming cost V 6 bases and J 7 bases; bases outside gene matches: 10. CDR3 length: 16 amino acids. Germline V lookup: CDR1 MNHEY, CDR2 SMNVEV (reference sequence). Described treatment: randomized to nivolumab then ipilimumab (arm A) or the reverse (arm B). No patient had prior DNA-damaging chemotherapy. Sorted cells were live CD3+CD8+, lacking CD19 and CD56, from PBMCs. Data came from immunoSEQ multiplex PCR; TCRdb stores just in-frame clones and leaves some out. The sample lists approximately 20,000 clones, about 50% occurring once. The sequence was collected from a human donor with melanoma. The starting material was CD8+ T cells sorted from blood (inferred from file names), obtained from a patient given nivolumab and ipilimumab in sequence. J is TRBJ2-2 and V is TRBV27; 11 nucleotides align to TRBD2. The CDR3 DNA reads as TGTGCCAGCAGCCCACTAGCGGGGGCTGGGATCGGGGAGCTGTTTTTT. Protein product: CASSPLAGAGIGELFF.